The 29 T cell receptor beta chains below come from one sample, sequenced in a study of T cells in localized non-small cell lung cancer. TCRdb keeps only in-frame clones here, not all; method: immunoSEQ multiplex PCR. Of more than 2,000 clones listed, 38% are singletons. Sample: normal lung tissue next to the tumor, taken before any cancer treatment. The receptors stem from a man aged 40 to 70 with stage II lung adenocarcinoma.

The chain is built from TRBV18 and TRBJ2-4; the D gene is possibly TRBD2 (5 bases). Trimming stripped 0 bases from V and 1 base from J, with 10 bases between. The CDR3 is 16 residues long. Germline CDR1 KGHSH, CDR2 LQKENI. The CDR3 DNA reads as TGTGCCAGCTCACCACCTGGGAGTATCGCCAAAAACATTCAGTACTTC. Its translation is CASSPPGSIAKNIQYF.

A note on this clone: At one end, the junction sequence differs from germline, possibly due to a read error. In DNA form, the CDR3 reads TGTGCCTGGGGGTCATGGGACAGGGTGAACACTGAAGCTTTTTTT. Translated, it gives CAWGSWDRVNTEAFF. The rearrangement uses TRBV30 and TRBJ1-1; 9 bases fit TRBD1. From germline, CDR1 is GTSNPN and CDR2 SVGIG (reference sequence). This CDR3 is built from 15 residues.

Sample share makes this clone medium-sized. This CDR3 is CASSAHPGGAGELFF. The CDR3 DNA reads TGTGCCAGCAGCGCCCACCCCGGGGGCGCCGGGGAGCTGTTTTTT. J is TRBJ2-2 and V is TRBV9; D tentatively fits TRBD1 or TRBD2 (6 bases each). The CDR3 totals 15 residues. The V gene lost 3 bases and the J gene lost 6 bases, with 15 bases spanning the gap. The V gene's germline CDR1 is SGDLS and CDR2 YYNGEE.

This rearrangement joins TRBV7-1 to TRBJ2-1, with D maybe TRBD2 (6 bases). TRBV7-1 is placed among ORFs of uncertain function. This CDR3 region has 15 residues. The V and J ends lost 4 bases and 11 bases respectively, with 21 bases between them. CDR3: CASSLEEGPTMKQFF. CDR3 bases: TGTGCCAGCAGCTTAGAGGAGGGCCCGACAATGAAGCAGTTCTTC.

V gene TRBV11-1 combines with J gene TRBJ2-5; no firm D call. The germline V gene encodes CDR1 SGHAT and CDR2 FQDESV (reference sequence). Trimming removed 5 bases from V and 1 base from J, with 11 bases in between. The CDR3 length is 14 residues. The CDR3 protein is CASSDWKSQETQYF. The CDR3 nucleotides are TGTGCCAGCAGCGATTGGAAATCCCAAGAGACCCAGTACTTC.

A few counts support this clone. V usage is TRBV10-3 and J usage is TRBJ2-3, with D perhaps TRBD2 (6 bases). Trimming cost V 10 bases and J 9 bases, with 17 bases left between them. The CDR3 totals 12 residues. Germline V CDR1 and CDR2: ENHRY, SYGVKD. CDR3 in DNA: TGTGCCAGCCGCCGTTCGGAGGGGACGCAGTATTTT. Encoded protein: CASRRSEGTQYF.

The chain is built from TRBV28 and TRBJ1-2; D uncertain. There are 16 residues in the CDR3. CDR1 is MDHEN, CDR2 SYDVKM, per germline. Trimming shortened V by 5 bases and J by 5 bases, and 21 bases separated the two germline ends. The CDR3 protein is CASSRTRGREKYGYTF. Here the CDR3 DNA reads TGTGCCAGCAGTCGGACGCGGGGTCGGGAAAAATATGGCTACACCTTC.

V usage is TRBV6-8 and J usage is TRBJ1-3; D is ambiguous. Trimming took 6 bases from V and 0 from J, leaving 12 bases between them. The germline gives CDR1 MNHGY, CDR2 SAAAGT. This CDR3 spans 15 amino acids. CDR3 sequence reads: CASSAVFTSGNTIYF. The DNA of the CDR3 is TGTGCCAGCAGCGCAGTTTTTACCTCTGGAAACACCATATATTTT.

This clone was seen only a few times. This rearrangement joins TRBV6-8 to TRBJ1-2, with 7 nucleotides matching TRBD1. Trimming at V came to 9 bases and at J to 7 bases, leaving 11 bases not matched to a gene. The CDR3 spans 13 residues. CDR1 is MNHGY, CDR2 SAAAGT, per germline. This CDR3 reads CARPTTGVGGYTF. In DNA, the CDR3 is TGTGCCAGGCCAACCACAGGGGTGGGTGGCTACACCTTC.

The CDR3: CASSSSGGLDTQYF. The CDR3 region has the DNA TGTGCCAGTAGTAGTAGCGGGGGTTTAGATACGCAGTATTTT. The V call is TRBV19, the J call TRBJ2-3; TRBD2 aligns across 9 bases. CDR3 length: 14 residues. V trimming: 4 bases; J trimming: 5 bases; junction bases outside the gene matches: 4. Germline V gives CDR1 LNHDA, CDR2 SQIVND (reference sequence).

By frequency in the sample, this clone is medium-sized. This chain uses TRBV11-3 with TRBJ1-1; tentative D call: TRBD1 (5 bases). The CDR3 sequence is 15 residues long. The germline V gene encodes CDR1 SGHNT and CDR2 YENEEA. Trimming removed 3 bases from V and 4 bases from J, with 15 bases in between. The CDR3 bases are TGTGCCAGCAGCTTGGGTCGGGGGTTCGGCACTGAAGCTTTCTTT. It codes for CASSLGRGFGTEAFF.

The chain's CDR3 is CASSSRVSTDTQYF. The CDR3 nucleotides are TGCGCCAGCAGCTCGAGAGTGAGCACAGATACGCAGTATTTT. The chain carries TRBV5-1 and TRBJ2-3; no firm D call. Per germline, CDR1 SGHRS and CDR2 YFSETQ. This CDR3 comprises 14 residues. Trimming removed 3 bases at V and 0 bases at J, with 8 bases between.

The rearrangement links TRBV30 to TRBJ1-2; a weak D match, TRBD1 (5 bases). V lost 5 bases and J lost 6, with 19 bases in between. Germline loops: CDR1 GTSNPN, CDR2 SVGIG (reference sequence). This CDR3 has 14 amino acids. DNA for the CDR3: TGTGCCTGGTCCCCCGGGGCGGGTCAGAATGGCTACACCTTC. Its protein is CAWSPGAGQNGYTF.

There are a few counts of this clone. This chain joins TRBV28 and TRBJ2-7; possibly TRBD1 or TRBD2 for D (6 bases each). Trimming cost V 6 bases and J 4 bases, with 19 bases left between them. Per the germline V gene, CDR1 is MDHEN and CDR2 is SYDVKM. The CDR3 is 15 residues long. The CDR3 sequence is CASSPPGARGYEQYF. The CDR3 nucleotides read TGTGCCAGCAGCCCCCCGGGGGCTAGAGGTTACGAGCAGTACTTC. The full variable domain, rest sourced from reference TRBV28 and TRBJ2-7, is DVKVTQSSRYLVKRTGEKVFLECVQDMDHENMFWYRQDPGLGLRLIYFSYDVKMKEKGDIPEGYSVSREKKERFSLILESASTNQTSMYLCASSPPGARGYEQYFGPGTRLTVT.

The V gene is TRBV18, the J gene TRBJ2-1; D is unclear. CDR3 length equals 15 residues. V lost 2 bases, J lost 3 bases, and 11 bases lay in between. Germline CDR1 reads KGHSH; CDR2 reads LQKENI. DNA for the CDR3: TGTGCCAGCTCACCATACCAGAGCAACTACAATGAGCAGTTCTTC. It yields the protein CASSPYQSNYNEQFF.

A single count supports this clone. This chain joins TRBV18 and TRBJ2-3; D might be TRBD2 (6 bases). The CDR3 runs 16 residues. V dropped 1 base and J dropped 6 bases, with 17 bases sitting between them. Germline lookup yields CDR1 KGHSH and CDR2 LQKENI. CDR3 nucleotides: TGTGCCAGCTCACCACGCGAGGGAGGTCCTACGGATACGCAGTATTTT. Protein product: CASSPREGGPTDTQYF.

This clone appeared a single time. The chain is built from TRBV19 and TRBJ1-5, with a possible D match to TRBD1 (5 bases). Germline V gene sequence: CDR1 LNHDA, CDR2 SQIVND (reference sequence). The CDR3 consists of 16 residues. Trimming left V 6 bases short and J 1 base short, with 16 bases between. CDR3 amino acids: CASSPLTGNSNQPQHF. The CDR3 DNA sequence: TGTGCCAGTAGCCCTCTTACAGGCAACAGCAATCAGCCCCAGCATTTT.

V is TRBV7-1 and J is TRBJ2-7; D possibly corresponds to TRBD2 (5 bases). TRBV7-1 is an ORF; its function is uncertain. Trimming shortened V by 5 bases and J by 3 bases, and 29 bases separated the two germline ends. This CDR3 is built from 19 residues. The chain's CDR3 is CASSVPSAPSGREGYEQYF. CDR3 bases: TGTGCCAGCAGCGTCCCTAGTGCACCCAGCGGCCGTGAGGGCTACGAGCAGTACTTC.

The chain carries TRBV30 and TRBJ2-1; D uncertain. V was pared by 2 bases and J by 0 bases, with 8 bases between. This CDR3 spans 14 amino acids. In germline, CDR1 is GTSNPN, CDR2 SVGIG (reference sequence). CDR3 sequence: CAWSRYSSYNEQFF. CDR3 nucleotide sequence: TGTGCCTGGAGTAGGTACAGCTCCTACAATGAGCAGTTCTTC.

Within the sample, this clone is medium-sized. The chain has TRBV6-8 and TRBJ1-1; TRBD1 is a possible D gene (6 bases). This CDR3 is built from 14 residues. Germline assignment: CDR1 MNHGY and CDR2 SAAAGT. Trimming removed 6 bases from V and 6 bases from J, with 17 bases in between. CDR3 coding DNA: TGTGCCAGCAGCACGTCCGGGGGCCACTCTGAAGCTTTCTTT. Protein: CASSTSGGHSEAFF.

The chain employs TRBV28 and TRBJ1-4; no firm D call. This CDR3 is built from 15 residues. CDR1 and CDR2 from the germline V gene are MDHEN and SYDVKM. Trimming took off 1 base at V and 8 bases at J, with 14 bases between the two ends. The CDR3 sequence is CASSLLHQVGEKLFF. The CDR3 DNA reads TGTGCCAGCAGTTTATTACACCAAGTGGGGGAAAAACTGTTTTTT.

The CDR3 loop is CASRSPGGSGGANTDTQYF. The DNA of the CDR3 is TGTGCCAGCAGATCCCCCGGCGGGAGCGGGGGGGCCAACACAGATACGCAGTATTTT. The genes are TRBV11-3 and TRBJ2-3, with 10 bases aligning to TRBD2. The CDR3 runs 19 residues. V lost 6 bases, J lost 2 bases, and 17 bases stayed unmatched. Germline CDR1 is SGHNT and CDR2 is YENEEA.

About this clone: The junction shows a germline mismatch at one end, possibly a read error. The chain links TRBV6-8 to TRBJ2-3; D is perhaps TRBD2 (6 bases). CDR3 size: 14 residues. CDR1 and CDR2 from the germline V gene are MNHGY and SAAAGT. Here the CDR3 DNA reads TGTGCCATCAGTTCGCGGGGTGGGGAAGATACGCAGTATTTT. Protein: CAISSRGGEDTQYF.

This chain uses TRBV11-3 with TRBJ1-4; TRBD1 is a possible D gene (6 bases). CDR1 and CDR2 from the germline V gene are SGHNT and YENEEA. This CDR3 is 14 amino acids long. The V gene lost 2 bases and the J gene lost 7 bases, with 11 bases spanning the gap. The CDR3 DNA is TGTGCCAGCAGCTTAACCGGGGGCGGTGAAAAACTGTTTTTT. Its translation is CASSLTGGGEKLFF.

This clone rates as medium-sized (0.01 to 0.1%). The V call is TRBV11-3, the J call TRBJ1-2, with 12 bases that match TRBD1. V lost 5 bases and J lost 8; bases outside the gene matches: 12. The CDR3 extends over 16 amino acids. Per germline, CDR1 SGHNT and CDR2 YENEEA. DNA of the CDR3: TGTGCCAGCAGCATACAACCGGGACAGGGGGCGAGGGGCTACACCTTC. Protein sequence: CASSIQPGQGARGYTF.

This clone was counted between two and nine times. The genes are TRBV9 and TRBJ1-6; D ambiguous. Germline assignment: CDR1 SGDLS and CDR2 YYNGEE. This CDR3 comprises 15 residues. Trimming pared 5 bases from V and 7 bases from J, leaving 16 bases between. The CDR3 coding sequence is TGTGCCAGCAGTGAAAGGCAGGTGATAAATTCACCCCTCCACTTT. Translating it yields CASSERQVINSPLHF. Full variable domain (missing parts from reference TRBV9 and TRBJ1-6): DSGVTQTPKHLITATGQRVTLRCSPRSGDLSVYWYQQSLDQGLQFLIQYYNGEERAKGNILERFSAQQFPDLHSELNLSSLELGDSALYFCASSERQVINSPLHFGNGTRLTVT.

This clone was counted between two and nine times. The V call is TRBV28, the J call TRBJ2-7; a possible D gene is TRBD1 (6 bases). Trimming stripped 5 bases from V and 3 bases from J, with 17 bases between. Germline V gene data show CDR1 as MDHEN and CDR2 as SYDVKM. The CDR3 totals 15 residues. CDR3 nucleotide sequence: TGTGCCAGCAGTCCGAGAGGCAAGGGGGACTACGAGCAGTACTTC. Translated: CASSPRGKGDYEQYF.

V and J are TRBV19 and TRBJ1-5; weak D call: TRBD1 (6 bases). The CDR3 runs 15 residues. Trimming stripped 5 bases from V and 2 bases from J, with 13 bases between. Germline CDR1 LNHDA, CDR2 SQIVND (reference sequence). CDR3 sequence: CASSYREGGNQPQHF. In DNA, the CDR3 is TGTGCCAGTAGTTACAGGGAGGGCGGCAATCAGCCCCAGCATTTT.

As concerns this clone: Different DNA sequences within this sample yield the same CDR3. The chain employs TRBV30 and TRBJ1-6; D not certain. Looked up from germline, CDR1 is GTSNPN and CDR2 is SVGIG (reference sequence). This CDR3 is built from 13 residues. Deletions cut 6 bases from V and 4 bases from J, with 10 bases between. CDR3 sequence: CACRGEYNSPLHF. In DNA form, the CDR3 reads TGTGCCTGCCGCGGCGAGTATAATTCACCCCTCCACTTT.